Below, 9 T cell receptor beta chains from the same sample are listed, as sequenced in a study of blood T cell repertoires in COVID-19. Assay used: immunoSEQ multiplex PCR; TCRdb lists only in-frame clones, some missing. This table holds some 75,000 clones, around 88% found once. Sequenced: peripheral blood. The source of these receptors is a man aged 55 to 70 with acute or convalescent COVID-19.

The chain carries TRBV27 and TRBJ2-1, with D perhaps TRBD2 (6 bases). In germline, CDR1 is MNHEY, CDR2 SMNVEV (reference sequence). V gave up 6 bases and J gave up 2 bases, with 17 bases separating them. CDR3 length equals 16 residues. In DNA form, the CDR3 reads TGTGCCAGCAGCAGGAACACGGGAGTTCCCTACAATGAGCAGTTCTTC. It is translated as CASSRNTGVPYNEQFF.

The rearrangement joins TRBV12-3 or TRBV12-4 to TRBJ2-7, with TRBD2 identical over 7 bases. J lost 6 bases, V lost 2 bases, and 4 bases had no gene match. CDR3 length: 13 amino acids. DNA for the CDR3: TGTGCCAGCAGTTTACTGGGAGGGCTCGAGCAGTACTTC. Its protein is CASSLLGGLEQYF.

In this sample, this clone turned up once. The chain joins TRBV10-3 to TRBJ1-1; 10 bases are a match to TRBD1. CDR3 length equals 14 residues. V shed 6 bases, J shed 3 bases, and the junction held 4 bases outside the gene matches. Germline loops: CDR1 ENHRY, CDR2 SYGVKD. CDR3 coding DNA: TGTGCCATCAGAGCCGGGACAGGGGACACTGAAGCTTTCTTT. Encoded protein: CAIRAGTGDTEAFF.

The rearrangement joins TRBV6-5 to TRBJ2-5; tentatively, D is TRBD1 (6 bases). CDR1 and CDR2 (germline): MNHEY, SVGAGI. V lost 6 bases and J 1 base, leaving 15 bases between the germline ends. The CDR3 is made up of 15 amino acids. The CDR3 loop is CASRGPRGFQETQYF. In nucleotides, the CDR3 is TGTGCCAGCAGAGGCCCGAGGGGGTTCCAAGAGACCCAGTACTTC.

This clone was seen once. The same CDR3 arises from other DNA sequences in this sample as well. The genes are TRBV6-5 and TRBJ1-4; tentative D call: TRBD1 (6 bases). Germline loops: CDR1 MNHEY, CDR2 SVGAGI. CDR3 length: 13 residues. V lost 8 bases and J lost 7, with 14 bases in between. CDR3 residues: CASRTTGTEKLFF. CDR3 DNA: TGTGCCAGCCGCACCACAGGGACTGAAAAACTGTTTTTT.

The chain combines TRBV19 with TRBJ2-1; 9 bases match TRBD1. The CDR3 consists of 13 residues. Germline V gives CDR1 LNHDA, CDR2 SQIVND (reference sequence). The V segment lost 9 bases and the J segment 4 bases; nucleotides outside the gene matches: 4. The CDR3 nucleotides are TGTGCCAGCGGACAGGGGCTATACAATGAGCAGTTCTTC. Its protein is CASGQGLYNEQFF.

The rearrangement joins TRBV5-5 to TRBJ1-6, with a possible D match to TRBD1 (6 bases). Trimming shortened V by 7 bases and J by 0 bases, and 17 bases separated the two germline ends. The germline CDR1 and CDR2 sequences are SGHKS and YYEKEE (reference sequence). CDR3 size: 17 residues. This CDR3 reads CASFRDIGSSYNSPLHF. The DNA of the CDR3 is TGTGCCAGCTTCCGGGACATCGGTAGCTCCTATAATTCACCCCTCCACTTT.

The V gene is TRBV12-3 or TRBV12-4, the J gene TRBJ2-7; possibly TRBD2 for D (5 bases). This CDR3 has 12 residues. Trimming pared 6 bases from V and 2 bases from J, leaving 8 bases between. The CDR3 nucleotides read TGTGCCAGCAGCCCAGCGGCCTACGAGCAGTACTTC. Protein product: CASSPAAYEQYF.

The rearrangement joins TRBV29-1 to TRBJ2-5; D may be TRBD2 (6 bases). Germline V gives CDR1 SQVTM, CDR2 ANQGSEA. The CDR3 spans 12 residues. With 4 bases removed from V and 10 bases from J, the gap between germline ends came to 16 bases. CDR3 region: CSVAGVNVDQYF. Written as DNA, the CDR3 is TGCAGCGTTGCGGGGGTAAATGTGGACCAGTACTTC.